What follows describes a single T cell receptor beta chain. Its antigen is unidentified. The record originates from a study of cytomegalovirus exposure and HLA in healthy donors. Study at large: Genotyping of about 400 donors showed that around 86% belonged to the Caucasian-associated ancestry cluster.

Trimming shortened V by 2 bases and J by 12 bases, and 9 bases separated the two germline ends. In germline, CDR1 is SGHRS, CDR2 YFSETQ. The CDR3 has 12 amino acids. PCR employed 60 Vbeta and 13 Jbeta primers. Some clones are missing from TCRdb's copy, which holds only in-frame ones; the method was immunoSEQ multiplex PCR. The sample lists about 180,000 clones, roughly 81% occurring once. Findings and limits, study-wide: Among the most significant clusters, several appeared linked to common viral pathogens in a later analysis. TCR beta V segments were, for the most part, productive about 87% or about 30% of the time in an earlier analysis. Later analysis identified a missense DCLRE1C variant that was linked to TCR beta V- and J-gene trimming.

This clonotype was sampled from a woman under 30 in good health and CMV-seropositive. The chain carries TRBV5-1 and TRBJ2-6; D gene uncertain. The sequenced sample was PBMCs. The CDR3 DNA sequence: TGCGCCAGCAGCTTCGCAGGTACCGTCCTGACTTTC. Translation gives CASSFAGTVLTF.